This T cell receptor beta chain derives from a study of blood T cells in healthy people across ages. The authors ran a second PCR of about 7 to 12 cycles using a sample-barcoded 5' primer and a J-beta primer mix. One entry per CDR3 protein results from TCRdb running MiXCR on the 5' RACE reads. The sample records approximately 1,100,000 distinct CDR3 sequences, 45% being singletons. The germline V gene encodes CDR1 MGHRA and CDR2 YSYEKL. Trimming cost V 1 base and J 0 bases, with 10 bases left between them. This CDR3 region has 16 residues. The source is a woman aged 60-75 years in good health. V is TRBV4-1 and J is TRBJ2-1; D unclear. Sequencing was performed on blood. The CDR3 region has the DNA TGCGCCAGCAGCCAAGTTAACTTGATCTCCTACAATGAGCAGTTCTTC. Residues: CASSQVNLISYNEQFF.